The 5 T cell receptor beta chains reported below all come from one sample, sequenced in a study of blood T cell repertoires in COVID-19. Profiling relied on immunoSEQ multiplex PCR, and the TCRdb table lists in-frame clones only, not all of them. Among about 310,000 clones listed, 70% to 90% were seen once. Sequencing was performed on peripheral blood. The origin of the receptors is a man between 65 and 80 years old with acute or convalescent COVID-19.

The chain joins TRBV6-4 to TRBJ1-6, with 7 bases that match TRBD1. The CDR3 consists of 14 residues. The junction had 5 bases not matched to a gene; V was cut back by 3 bases and J by 9 bases. CDR1 is MRHNA, CDR2 SNTAGT, per germline. CDR3 bases: TGTGCCAGCAGTGAGTGGCAGGGGGGTTCACCCCTCCACTTT. Its protein is CASSEWQGGSPLHF.

The chain carries TRBV11-1 and TRBJ2-3, with D unresolved. The CDR3 totals 13 residues. The V gene lost 4 bases and the J gene lost 7 bases, with 12 bases spanning the gap. The germline gives CDR1 SGHAT, CDR2 FQDESV (reference sequence). The CDR3 loop is CASSSSLSNTQYF. The CDR3 DNA follows: TGTGCCAGCAGCTCATCCTTGAGCAATACGCAGTATTTT.

The V call is TRBV7-3, the J call TRBJ1-1, with no clear D. The CDR3 loop spans 14 amino acids. Germline loops: CDR1 SGHTA, CDR2 FQGTGA. Trimming cost V 5 bases and J 1 base, with 11 bases left between them. The CDR3 region is CASSPEGRNTEAFF. CDR3 DNA sequence: TGTGCCAGCAGCCCAGAGGGCAGGAACACTGAAGCTTTCTTT. The full variable domain, with the rest looked up from reference TRBV7-3 and TRBJ1-1, is GAGVSQTPSNKVTEKGKYVELRCDPISGHTALYWYRQSLGQGPEFLIYFQGTGAADDSGLPNDRFFAVRPEGSVSTLKIQRTERGDSAVYLCASSPEGRNTEAFFGQGTRLTVV.

J is TRBJ1-1 and V is TRBV9, with D maybe TRBD1 (6 bases). CDR1 SGDLS and CDR2 YYNGEE come from the germline V gene. The CDR3 runs to 14 residues. Trimming took 0 bases from V and 6 from J, leaving 12 bases between them. CDR3 nucleotides: TGTGCCAGCAGCGTAGGAGGGGGGGTACCTGAAGCTTTCTTT. Its translation: CASSVGGGVPEAFF.

This chain connects TRBV5-1 to TRBJ2-7; maybe TRBD1 (6 bases). The CDR3 totals 16 residues. Trimming took 0 bases from V and 3 from J, leaving 16 bases between them. Per germline, CDR1 SGHRS and CDR2 YFSETQ. CDR3 in amino acids: CASSLGGSADSYEQYF. DNA for the CDR3: TGCGCCAGCAGCTTGGGAGGGTCGGCGGACAGCTACGAGCAGTACTTC.